The text below deals with one T cell receptor beta chain. Its specificity is unknown. The data originate from a study of T cell repertoires in cytomegalovirus infection. Trimming removed 4 bases from V and 0 bases from J, with 7 bases in between. The CDR3 extends over 14 amino acids. Germline lookup yields CDR1 SGHTA and CDR2 FQGNSA. TCRdb recomputed calls from the reads with MiXCR, one row per CDR3 protein. The data show a few hundred thousand distinct CDR3 sequences, with approximately 40% seen just once and roughly two fifths held by the top ten. The sequence came from a human donor in good health (CMV status not recorded). Some clones in this sample may be carry-over from other donors' samples. The chain couples TRBV7-2 to TRBJ1-3; D is undetermined. The sequenced sample was cultured PBMCs, obtained from culture after CMV antigen stimulation. The CDR3 bases are TGTGCCAGCAGCTACTCCCTCTCTGGAAACACCATATATTTT. Its protein is CASSYSLSGNTIYF.